These T cell receptor beta chains were read from a single sample in a study of blood T cell repertoires in COVID-19. TCRdb keeps only in-frame clones here, not all; method: immunoSEQ multiplex PCR. The sample shows around 260,000 clones, 86% of them seen only once. The sequencing sample was made of peripheral blood. All receptors come from a woman under 40 with active or convalescent COVID-19. The CDR3 runs from the conserved cysteine through the conserved F or W.

J gene: TRBJ2-7
V gene: TRBV29-1
CDR3 protein: CSVRTGVGYEQYF

J gene: TRBJ2-1
V gene: TRBV6-6
CDR3 protein: CASSYWSSYNEQFF

J gene: TRBJ2-2
V gene: TRBV10-2
CDR3 protein: CASSEFSGGTTGELFF

J gene: TRBJ2-3
V gene: TRBV7-3
CDR3 protein: CASSLVPPQSGGAGDTQYF

J gene: TRBJ1-4
V gene: TRBV7-2
CDR3 protein: CASSYQGITNEKLFF

J gene: TRBJ2-7
V gene: TRBV4-2
CDR3 protein: CASSREATLNYEQYF

J gene: TRBJ2-3
V gene: TRBV7-2
CDR3 protein: CASSLATGTDTQYF

J gene: TRBJ1-1
V gene: TRBV5-1
CDR3 protein: CASLPMPGTGTITEAFF

J gene: TRBJ2-2
V gene: TRBV7-2
CDR3 protein: CASSHRLAGGPGELFF

J gene: TRBJ1-5
V gene: TRBV2
CDR3 protein: CASNTVSNQPQHF

J gene: TRBJ2-7
V gene: TRBV6-2/TRBV6-3
CDR3 protein: CASSYFSRAYEQYF

J gene: TRBJ2-1
V gene: TRBV6-5
CDR3 protein: CASTYGTGAYNEQFF

J gene: TRBJ2-7
V gene: TRBV14
CDR3 protein: CASSQVGTSGIYEQYF

J gene: TRBJ2-3
V gene: TRBV24-1
CDR3 protein: CATSDYSKGHDTDTQYF

J gene: TRBJ2-3
V gene: TRBV7-9
CDR3 protein: CASSPLTSASTDTQYF

J gene: TRBJ2-5
V gene: TRBV19
CDR3 protein: CATGLAGTETQYF

J gene: TRBJ1-3
V gene: TRBV2
CDR3 protein: CASSEALGWVSGNTIYF

J gene: TRBJ1-2
V gene: TRBV29-1
CDR3 protein: CSVRTDYGYTF

J gene: TRBJ2-5
V gene: TRBV5-5
CDR3 protein: CASSLGRGWQETQYF

J gene: TRBJ2-5
V gene: TRBV7-2
CDR3 protein: CASSLRQGSGAQETQYF

J gene: TRBJ1-1
V gene: TRBV5-4
CDR3 protein: CASSEPGQGENTEAFF

J gene: TRBJ1-5
V gene: TRBV19
CDR3 protein: CASIEGLHSNQPQHF

J gene: TRBJ2-1
V gene: TRBV10-1
CDR3 protein: CASSESSNYNEQFF

J gene: TRBJ1-2
V gene: TRBV24-1
CDR3 protein: CATSDGRYGYTF

J gene: TRBJ1-1
V gene: TRBV5-1
CDR3 protein: CASSLGALNTEAFF

J gene: TRBJ1-1
V gene: TRBV3-1/TRBV3-2
CDR3 protein: CASSLKGAGEAFF

J gene: TRBJ1-1
V gene: TRBV5-4
CDR3 protein: CASSSRQGMNTEAFF

J gene: TRBJ2-7
V gene: TRBV6-2/TRBV6-3
CDR3 protein: CASSLLAGASEQYF

J gene: TRBJ2-7
V gene: TRBV5-4
CDR3 protein: CASGTSGGDYEQYF

J gene: TRBJ1-2
V gene: TRBV10-3
CDR3 protein: CAISEDRGGYTF

J gene: TRBJ1-5
V gene: TRBV28
CDR3 protein: CASSPGQGNQPQHF

J gene: TRBJ2-5
V gene: TRBV18
CDR3 protein: CASSQVGSWEETQYF

J gene: TRBJ2-4
V gene: TRBV7-2
CDR3 protein: CASSPQTSGGASAKNIQYF

J gene: TRBJ1-6
V gene: TRBV28
CDR3 protein: CASSPRNSPLHF

J gene: TRBJ1-6
V gene: TRBV27
CDR3 protein: CASSTGTGGALSSPLHF

J gene: TRBJ1-1
V gene: TRBV5-1
CDR3 protein: CASSSAQEAFF

J gene: TRBJ1-5
V gene: TRBV24-1
CDR3 protein: CATSGQGGNQPQHF

J gene: TRBJ2-6
V gene: TRBV3-1/TRBV3-2
CDR3 protein: CASSSTGQPRSGSGANVLTF

J gene: TRBJ1-1
V gene: TRBV12-3/TRBV12-4
CDR3 protein: CASSWTGYEAFF

J gene: TRBJ1-2
V gene: TRBV6-6
CDR3 protein: CASSQIRDRPPQNYGYTF

J gene: TRBJ1-5
V gene: TRBV7-4
CDR3 protein: CASSLGGQAYNQPQHF

J gene: TRBJ2-2
V gene: TRBV12-3/TRBV12-4
CDR3 protein: CASSPEGGELFF

J gene: TRBJ1-2
V gene: TRBV7-9
CDR3 protein: CASSLGQGGGYTF

J gene: TRBJ1-2
V gene: TRBV6-5
CDR3 protein: CASRQGGITGYTF

J gene: TRBJ1-3
V gene: TRBV28
CDR3 protein: CASSSLVRASGNTIYF